The TCR beta chain described here comes from a study of shared clonotypes between healthy human individuals. Study summary: Sampling drew on donors who were a couple of women and a few men aged 18 to 49.

The CD4+ fraction was divided into a CD45RA+ naive subset and a CD45RA-negative memory subset. TCRdb's copy holds only in-frame clones and misses some; the assay was immunoSEQ multiplex PCR. The table lists under 1,100,000 clones, roughly 74% of them singletons. Germline CDR1 and CDR2: SNHLY and FYNNEI. This CDR3 is built from 16 residues. V gave up 1 base and J gave up 9 bases; unmatched junction bases: 10. This sequence joins TRBV2 and TRBJ2-1, with 9 bases fitting TRBD2. Sequenced material: memory CD4+ T cells from PBMCs. The subset is: CD45RA-negative fraction. This TCR was recovered from a man between 18 and 35 years old in good health. Some clones in this sample may be carry-over from other donors' samples. CDR3 protein: CASSEGRAGGPREQFF. The CDR3 DNA follows: TGTGCCAGCAGTGAAGGAAGGGCGGGAGGGCCCCGTGAGCAGTTCTTC.